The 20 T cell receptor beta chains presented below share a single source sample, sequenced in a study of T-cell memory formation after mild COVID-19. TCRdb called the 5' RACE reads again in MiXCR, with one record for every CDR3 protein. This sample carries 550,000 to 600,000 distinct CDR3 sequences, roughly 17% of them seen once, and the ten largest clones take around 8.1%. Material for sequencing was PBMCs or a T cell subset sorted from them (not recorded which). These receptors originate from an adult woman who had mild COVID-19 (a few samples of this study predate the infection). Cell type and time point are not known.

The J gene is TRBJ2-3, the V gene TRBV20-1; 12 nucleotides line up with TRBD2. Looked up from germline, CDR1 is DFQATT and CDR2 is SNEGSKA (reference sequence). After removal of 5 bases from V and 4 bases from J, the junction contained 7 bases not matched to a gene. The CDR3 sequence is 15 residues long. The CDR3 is CSAPLAGGRADTQYF. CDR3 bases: TGCAGTGCTCCCCTAGCGGGGGGGCGGGCAGATACGCAGTATTTT.

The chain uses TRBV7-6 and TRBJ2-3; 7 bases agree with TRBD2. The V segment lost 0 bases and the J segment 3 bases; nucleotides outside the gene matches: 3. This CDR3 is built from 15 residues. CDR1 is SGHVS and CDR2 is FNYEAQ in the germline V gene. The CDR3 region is CASSLAVSGTDTQYF. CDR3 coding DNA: TGTGCCAGCAGCTTAGCGGTTAGCGGGACAGATACGCAGTATTTT. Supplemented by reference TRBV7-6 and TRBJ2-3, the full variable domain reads GAGVSQSPRYKVTKRGQDVALRCDPISGHVSLYWYRQALGQGPEFLTYFNYEAQQDKSGLPNDRFSAERPEGSISTLTIQRTEQRDSAMYRCASSLAVSGTDTQYFGPGTRLTVL.

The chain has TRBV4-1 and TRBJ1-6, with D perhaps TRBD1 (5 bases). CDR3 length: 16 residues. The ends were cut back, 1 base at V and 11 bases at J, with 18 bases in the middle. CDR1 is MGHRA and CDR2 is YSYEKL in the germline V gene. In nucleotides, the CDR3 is TGCGCCAGCAGCCAAGGGACCCGGGACCGAGGGGCACCCCTCCACTTT. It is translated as CASSQGTRDRGAPLHF.

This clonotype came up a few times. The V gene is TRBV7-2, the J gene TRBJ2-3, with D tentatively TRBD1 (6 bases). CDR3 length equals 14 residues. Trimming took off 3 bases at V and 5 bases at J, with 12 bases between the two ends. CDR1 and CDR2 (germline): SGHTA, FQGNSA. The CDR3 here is CASSFLLGGDTQYF. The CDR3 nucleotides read TGTGCCAGCAGCTTTTTATTAGGGGGAGATACGCAGTATTTT.

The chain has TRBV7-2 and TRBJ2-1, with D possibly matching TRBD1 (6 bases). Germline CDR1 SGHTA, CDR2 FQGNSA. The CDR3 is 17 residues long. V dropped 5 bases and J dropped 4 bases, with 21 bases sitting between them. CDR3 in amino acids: CASSLTGTPVSYNEQFF. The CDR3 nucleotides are TGTGCCAGCAGCCTCACCGGGACACCAGTTAGTTACAATGAGCAGTTCTTC. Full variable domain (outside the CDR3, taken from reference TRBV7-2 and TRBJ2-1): GAGVSQSPSNKVTEKGKDVELRCDPISGHTALYWYRQSLGQGLEFLIYFQGNSAPDKSGLPSDRFSAERTGGSVSTLTIQRTQQEDSAVYLCASSLTGTPVSYNEQFFGPGTRLTVL.

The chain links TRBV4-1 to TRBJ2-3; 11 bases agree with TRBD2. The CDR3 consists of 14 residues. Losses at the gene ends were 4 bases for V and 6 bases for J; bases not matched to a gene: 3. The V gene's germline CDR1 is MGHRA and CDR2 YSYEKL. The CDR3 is CASSLRTSGDTQYF. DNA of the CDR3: TGCGCCAGCAGCCTCCGGACTAGCGGGGATACGCAGTATTTT.

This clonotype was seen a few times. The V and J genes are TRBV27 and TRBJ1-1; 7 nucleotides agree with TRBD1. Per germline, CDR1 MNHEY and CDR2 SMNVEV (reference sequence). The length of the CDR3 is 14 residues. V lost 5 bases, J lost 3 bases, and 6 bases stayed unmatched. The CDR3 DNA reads TGTGCCAGCAGTACAGGGGTCTCGGACACTGAAGCTTTCTTT. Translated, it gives CASSTGVSDTEAFF.

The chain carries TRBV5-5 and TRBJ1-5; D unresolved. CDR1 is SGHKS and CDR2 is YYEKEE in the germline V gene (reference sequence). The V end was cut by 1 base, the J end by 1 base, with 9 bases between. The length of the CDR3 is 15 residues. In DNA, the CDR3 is TGTGCCAGCAGCTTGACGGGGATAAGCAATCAGCCCCAGCATTTT. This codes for CASSLTGISNQPQHF.

The CDR3 bases are TGTGCCAGCAGTGACAACCCCGGGAACACTGAAGCTTTCTTT. It translates to CASSDNPGNTEAFF. The V and J genes are TRBV2 and TRBJ1-1; D is undetermined. Germline lookup yields CDR1 SNHLY and CDR2 FYNNEI. The CDR3 runs 14 residues. V was cut by 3 bases and J by 1 base, with 9 bases left in between.

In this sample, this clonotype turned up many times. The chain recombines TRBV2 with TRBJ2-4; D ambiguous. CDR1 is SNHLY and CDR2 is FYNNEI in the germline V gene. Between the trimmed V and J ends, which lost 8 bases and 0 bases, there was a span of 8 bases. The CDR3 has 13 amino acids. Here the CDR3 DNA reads TGTGCCAGCTACAACCTAGCCAAAAACATTCAGTACTTC. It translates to CASYNLAKNIQYF.

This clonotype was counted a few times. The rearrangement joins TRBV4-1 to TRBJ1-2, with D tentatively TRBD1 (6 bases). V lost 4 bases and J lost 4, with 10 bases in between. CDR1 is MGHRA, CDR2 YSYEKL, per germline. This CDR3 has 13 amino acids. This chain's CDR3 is CASSRLGAYGYTF. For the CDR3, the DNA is TGCGCCAGCAGCCGGTTGGGGGCCTATGGCTACACCTTC.

CDR3 protein: CASSSSDLPPPGGYTF. The DNA of the CDR3 is TGTGCCAGCAGCTCCTCCGACCTACCTCCCCCGGGAGGCTACACCTTC. J is TRBJ1-2 and V is TRBV7-9; the D is unclear. CDR3 length equals 16 residues. Deletions cut 4 bases from V and 8 bases from J, with 23 bases between. Germline CDR1 reads SEHNR; CDR2 reads FQNEAQ (reference sequence). Complete variable domain (other parts from reference TRBV7-9 and TRBJ1-2): DTGVSQNPRHKITKRGQNVTFRCDPISEHNRLYWYRQTLGQGPEFLTYFQNEAQLEKSRLLSDRFSAERPKGSFSTLEIQRTEQGDSAMYLCASSSSDLPPPGGYTFGSGTRLTVV.

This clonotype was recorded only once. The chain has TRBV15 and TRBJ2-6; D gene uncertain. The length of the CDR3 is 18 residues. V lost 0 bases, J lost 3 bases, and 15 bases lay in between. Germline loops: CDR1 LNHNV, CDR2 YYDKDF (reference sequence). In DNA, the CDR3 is TGTGCCACCAGCAGAGAAGGCGCTCGAGATCGTGGGGCCAACGTCCTGACTTTC. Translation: CATSREGARDRGANVLTF.

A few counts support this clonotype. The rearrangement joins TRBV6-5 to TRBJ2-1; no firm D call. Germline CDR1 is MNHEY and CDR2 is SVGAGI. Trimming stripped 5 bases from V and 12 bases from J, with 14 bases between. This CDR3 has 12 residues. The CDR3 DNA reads TGTGCCAGCAGTCCCCCGGGCTCCCCGCAGTTCTTC. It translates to CASSPPGSPQFF.

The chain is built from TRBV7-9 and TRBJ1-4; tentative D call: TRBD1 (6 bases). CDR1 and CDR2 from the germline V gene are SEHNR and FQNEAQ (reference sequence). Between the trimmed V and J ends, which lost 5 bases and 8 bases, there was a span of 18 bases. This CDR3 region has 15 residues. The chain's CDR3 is CASSPTGGGAEKLFF. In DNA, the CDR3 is TGTGCCAGCAGCCCCACCGGGGGGGGCGCGGAAAAACTGTTTTTT.

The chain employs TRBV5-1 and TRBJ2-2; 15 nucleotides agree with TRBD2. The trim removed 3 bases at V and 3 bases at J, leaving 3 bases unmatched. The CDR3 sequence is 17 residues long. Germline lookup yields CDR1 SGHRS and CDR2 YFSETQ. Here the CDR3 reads CASSYRTSGGDTGELFF. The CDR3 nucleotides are TGCGCCAGCAGCTATCGGACTAGCGGGGGGGACACCGGGGAGCTGTTTTTT.

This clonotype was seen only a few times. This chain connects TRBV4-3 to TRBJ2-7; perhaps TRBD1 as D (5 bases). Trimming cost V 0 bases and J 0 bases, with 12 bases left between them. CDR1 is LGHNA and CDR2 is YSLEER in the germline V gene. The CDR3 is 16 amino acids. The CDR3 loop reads CASSQDPGISSYEQYF. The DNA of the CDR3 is TGCGCCAGCAGCCAAGACCCAGGGATTAGCTCCTACGAGCAGTACTTC.

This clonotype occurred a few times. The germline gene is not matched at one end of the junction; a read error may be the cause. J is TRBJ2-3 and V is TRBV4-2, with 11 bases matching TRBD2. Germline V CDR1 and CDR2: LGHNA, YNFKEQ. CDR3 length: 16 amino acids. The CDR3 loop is CASSQETSGSIDTQYF. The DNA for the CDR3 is TGTGCCAGCAGCCAAGAAACTAGCGGGAGCATAGATACGCAGTATTTT.

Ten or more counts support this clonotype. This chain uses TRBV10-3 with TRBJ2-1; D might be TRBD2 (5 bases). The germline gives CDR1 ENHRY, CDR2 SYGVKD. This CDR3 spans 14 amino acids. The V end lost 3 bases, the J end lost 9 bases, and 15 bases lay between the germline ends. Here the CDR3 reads CAISDRGLWAEQFF. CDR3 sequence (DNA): TGTGCCATCAGTGACCGGGGTTTGTGGGCTGAGCAGTTCTTC.

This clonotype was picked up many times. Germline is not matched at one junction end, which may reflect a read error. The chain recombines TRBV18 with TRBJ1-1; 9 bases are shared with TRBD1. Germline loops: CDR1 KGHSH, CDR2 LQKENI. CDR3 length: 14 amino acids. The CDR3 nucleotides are TGCGCCAGCAGCCCGGGACAGGGTGCAACTGAAGCTTTCTTT. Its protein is CASSPGQGATEAFF.